This is a list of T cell receptor beta chains from one sample in a study of T cell responses to AZD1222 COVID-19 vaccine. The table came from immunoSEQ multiplex PCR; TCRdb's copy has only in-frame clones and leaves some out. The sample has fewer than 80,000 clones; about 91% are singletons. Here the sequenced sample was peripheral blood, taken 28 days after the second dose of the MenACWY control vaccine. These receptors were obtained from an adult who received the MenACWY meningococcal vaccine as a control. The CDR3 runs from the conserved cysteine through the conserved F or W. A D gene is named only where the DNA matches it firmly. Clone size is not always given. Where it is, it says once, few, many or a class for expanded clones.

CDR3 DNA	CDR3 protein	J gene	D gene	clone size	V gene
TGTGCCAGCAGCTTGTGGACAGGGACAAGCTCCTATAATTCACCCCTCCACTTT	CASSLWTGTSSYNSPLHF	TRBJ1-6	TRBD1	-	TRBV5-5
TGTGCCAGCCTAGGAGCCTACGAGCAGTACTTC	CASLGAYEQYF	TRBJ2-7	-	-	TRBV3-1/TRBV3-2
TGTGCCAGCAGTGACAGTGGCAGGACCCAGTACTTC	CASSDSGRTQYF	TRBJ2-5	-	-	TRBV12-3/TRBV12-4
TGTGCCAGCAGTTTCTCAGGGGACTCCTACGAGCAGTACTTC	CASSFSGDSYEQYF	TRBJ2-7	-	few	TRBV28
TGTGCCAGCAGTGAACAGGGGGCTTCGGGCTACACCTTC	CASSEQGASGYTF	TRBJ1-2	TRBD1	once	TRBV14
TGTGCCACCAGTGGGAGTACCGGGGAGCTGTTTTTT	CATSGSTGELFF	TRBJ2-2	-	-	TRBV24-1
TGTGCCTGGGCGCTCCTAAACACCTACAATGAGCAGTTCTTC	CAWALLNTYNEQFF	TRBJ2-1	-	-	TRBV30
TGTGCCAGCAGTCGGACAGTGTACGAGCAGTACTTC	CASSRTVYEQYF	TRBJ2-7	-	-	TRBV2
TGTGCCAGTAGGACGCAACAGGGAAACTATGGCTACACCTTC	CASRTQQGNYGYTF	TRBJ1-2	-	-	TRBV19
TGTGCCAGCTCCTTCGGACAGGAAGCTAACTATGGCTACACCTTC	CASSFGQEANYGYTF	TRBJ1-2	TRBD1	-	TRBV18
TGTGCCAGCAGTTACCCACGTTGGGGGACTAGCGGGAGCCAAGAGACCCAGTACTTC	CASSYPRWGTSGSQETQYF	TRBJ2-5	TRBD2	-	TRBV6-2/TRBV6-3
TGTGCCAGCAGTGAAGGGGTCTACTCTGGAAACACCATATATTTT	CASSEGVYSGNTIYF	TRBJ1-3	-	-	TRBV6-1
TGTGCCACCTCGCCGTGGGAGGGGGGCACTGAAGCTTTCTTT	CATSPWEGGTEAFF	TRBJ1-1	-	-	TRBV3-1/TRBV3-2
TGCGCCAGCAGCCAAGCCGGGGGGGCCCAAAGCTATGGCTACACCTTC	CASSQAGGAQSYGYTF	TRBJ1-2	-	few	TRBV4-1
TGCGCCAGCAGCTTGGCGCGGACAGGGGGGTTGGATGAGCAGTTCTTC	CASSLARTGGLDEQFF	TRBJ2-1	TRBD1	-	TRBV5-1